The T cell receptor beta chain under discussion was sequenced for a study of blood T cell repertoires in COVID-19. Background on the study: Researchers got acute and convalescent COVID-19 samples from the United States, Italy and Spain. T cells, B-cell-depleted T cells, or PBMCs supplied cDNA or gDNA.

Authors' analysis steps: Reference gene primer amplification yielded estimated nucleated cell counts. TCRdb's table, derived via immunoSEQ multiplex PCR, lists solely in-frame clones and lacks some. D and trimming were read from the DNA, whereas the V and J calls and clone size are those reported in that table. The table has some 130,000 clones, approximately 85% seen once. Germline-derived CDR1 and CDR2 are LGHNA and YSLEER. The CDR3 sequence is 13 residues long. V dropped 4 bases and J dropped 5 bases, with 10 bases sitting between them. The clonotype comes from a human donor in a cohort sampled during active COVID-19. The rearrangement uses TRBV4-3 and TRBJ2-3, with no clear D. The sequencing sample was made of peripheral blood. The CDR3 is CASSLGLVDTQYF. The DNA for the CDR3 is TGCGCCAGCAGCCTTGGCCTAGTAGATACGCAGTATTTT.